The rows below give T cell receptor beta chains drawn from one sample of a study of shared clonotypes between healthy human individuals. The protocol was immunoSEQ multiplex PCR, while the TCRdb copy is restricted to in-frame clones and leaves out a portion. This sample has about 1.5 million clones; 95% to 99% occur once, and the top ten carry roughly 0.42%. Input material: naive CD4+ T cells sorted from blood. Receptors originate from a man aged 25-45 years in good health. The CDR3 runs from the conserved cysteine through the conserved F or W. Fields, in order: D gene, clone size, V gene, J gene, CDR3 DNA, CDR3 protein. The D gene is left open where the match is weak. Clone size appears in some rows only: once, few, many, or a class for an expanded clone.

.,.,TRBV7-3,TRBJ2-1,TGTGCCAGCAGCCGGGCGGGATCCCATCTACACAATGAGCAGTTCTTC,CASSRAGSHLHNEQFF
.,.,TRBV9,TRBJ1-1,TGTGCCAGCAGTCGGGTGACGACTGAAGCTTTCTTT,CASSRVTTEAFF
TRBD2,once,TRBV5-6,TRBJ2-1,TGTGCCAGCAGCTCCCTCGCGGGGGGCAATGAGCAGTTCTTC,CASSSLAGGNEQFF
TRBD2,.,TRBV11-2,TRBJ2-5,TGTGCCAGCAGCTTAGTAGATTTAGCGGGAACTCCCTCAGAGACCCAGTACTTC,CASSLVDLAGTPSETQYF
.,.,TRBV6-1,TRBJ2-5,TGTGCCAGCAGTGGCAGGGGATGGGAGACCCAGTACTTC,CASSGRGWETQYF
TRBD1,.,TRBV7-8,TRBJ2-7,TGTGCCAGCAGCTTAACGGGGACAGGGTTTCCGGAGCAGTACTTC,CASSLTGTGFPEQYF
.,.,TRBV5-1,TRBJ2-5,TGCGCCAGCAGCTCGGGACTCCTGAACCAAGAGACCCAGTACTTC,CASSSGLLNQETQYF
.,.,TRBV28,TRBJ2-5,TGTGCCAGCAGCGAAACCCCGGACTTTTCGGAGACCCAGTACTTC,CASSETPDFSETQYF
TRBD1,.,TRBV29-1,TRBJ2-5,TGCAGCGCCCGGACAGGGTGGGAAGAGACCCAGTACTTC,CSARTGWEETQYF
.,.,TRBV7-9,TRBJ2-1,TGTGCCAGCAGCCCGTGGGGGAGTCGTTACAATGAGCAGTTCTTC,CASSPWGSRYNEQFF
.,once,TRBV7-9,TRBJ1-4,TGTGCCAGCAGCTTAGTGGCGGGAAATGAAAAACTGTTTTTT,CASSLVAGNEKLFF
.,.,TRBV7-8,TRBJ1-1,TGTGCCAGCAGCTCCTTGTCCGGGACACCGAACACTGAAGCTTTCTTT,CASSSLSGTPNTEAFF
.,.,TRBV5-8,TRBJ1-2,TGTGCCAGCAGATTGGTCTATGGCTACACCTTC,CASRLVYGYTF
.,.,TRBV28,TRBJ1-1,TGTGCCAGCGAAAGTCACACTGAAGCTTTCTTT,CASESHTEAFF
TRBD2,once,TRBV15,TRBJ2-3,TGTGCCACACGGCTAGCGGTGCGCACAGATACGCAGTATTTT,CATRLAVRTDTQYF
.,.,TRBV4-2,TRBJ2-7,TGTGCCAGCAGCCAAGATGCTGGAGCCTCTCCCTACGAGCAGTACTTC,CASSQDAGASPYEQYF
TRBD1,few,TRBV19,TRBJ1-5,TGTGCCAGCCGGGACAGGGTGGCGGGGAGCAATCAGCCCCAGCATTTT,CASRDRVAGSNQPQHF
.,.,TRBV21-1,TRBJ1-4,TGTGCCAGCAGCAAAGCGACGGGGGAAAAACTGTTTTTT,CASSKATGEKLFF
TRBD2,.,TRBV7-6,TRBJ2-3,TGTGCCAGCAGCCTACTAGCGGGGAGCACAGATACGCAGTATTTT,CASSLLAGSTDTQYF
.,once,TRBV5-4,TRBJ1-4,TGTGCCAGCAGCTTGGAAGGACTTGGTGAAAAACTGTTTTTT,CASSLEGLGEKLFF
.,.,TRBV4-1,TRBJ1-5,TGCGCCAGCAGCCCAGCTATCCCACGCAATCAGCCCCAGCATTTT,CASSPAIPRNQPQHF
.,once,TRBV6-6,TRBJ2-1,TGTGCCAGCATTGAGGGCGTTGGGGGGCAGTTCTTC,CASIEGVGGQFF
TRBD1,.,TRBV6-5,TRBJ1-4,TGTGCCAGCAGTTACAACCTTCGGACAGGGGACGAAAAACTGTTTTTT,CASSYNLRTGDEKLFF
.,once,TRBV7-3,TRBJ2-3,TGTGCCAGCAGCTTAAGGGGTAGCACAGATACGCAGTATTTT,CASSLRGSTDTQYF
.,once,TRBV19,TRBJ2-7,TGTGCCACCGGGCAGGACGTCTACGAGCAGTACTTC,CATGQDVYEQYF
TRBD2,.,TRBV28,TRBJ2-3,TGTGCCAGCAGGGGAAGACGACTAGCGGATACAGATACGCAGTATTTT,CASRGRRLADTDTQYF
.,.,TRBV5-1,TRBJ1-4,TGCGCCAGCAGCTTGGGGAGACCTAATGAAAAACTGTTTTTT,CASSLGRPNEKLFF
.,.,TRBV4-3,TRBJ1-1,TGCGCCAGCAGCCGCCTACCGCACACTGAAGCTTTCTTT,CASSRLPHTEAFF
.,.,TRBV29-1,TRBJ2-3,TGCAGCGTTGAAAAGAGCACAGATACGCAGTATTTT,CSVEKSTDTQYF
.,.,TRBV18,TRBJ2-7,TGTGCCAGCTCCCCTAACAGCAACTACGAGCAGTACTTC,CASSPNSNYEQYF
.,once,TRBV18,TRBJ2-1,TGTGCCAGCTCACCACTAAGCGGGCCCTACAATGAGCAGTTCTTC,CASSPLSGPYNEQFF
.,.,TRBV2,TRBJ1-4,TGTGCCAGCAGTTACGGGACGGGTAATGAAAAACTGTTTTTT,CASSYGTGNEKLFF
TRBD1,.,TRBV7-9,TRBJ2-5,TGTGCCAGCAGCTGGACAGGGGGGCAGGAGACCCAGTACTTC,CASSWTGGQETQYF
TRBD1,.,TRBV5-5,TRBJ2-1,TGTGCCAGCAGCTCCAAAATCGTCGGGACAGGGGGCAATGAGCAGTTCTTC,CASSSKIVGTGGNEQFF
TRBD1,.,TRBV30,TRBJ2-7,TGTGCCTGGAGTCGGGACAGGGGAACCTACGAGCAGTACTTC,CAWSRDRGTYEQYF
.,.,TRBV29-1,TRBJ2-7,TGCAGCGTTGTGGCTGAGCGGGTAAACTCCTACGAGCAGTACTTC,CSVVAERVNSYEQYF
.,.,TRBV7-2,TRBJ2-5,TGTGCCAGCAGCTTAGGGGCCGGTAAAGAGACCCAGTACTTC,CASSLGAGKETQYF
TRBD2,once,TRBV6-6,TRBJ2-7,TGTGCCAGCAGTTACTCGGGCCGGGGGGCCTACGAGCAGTACTTC,CASSYSGRGAYEQYF
.,.,TRBV10-1,TRBJ2-1,TGCGCCAGCAGTGGGGCTTCCGACAGGGAGCAGTTCTTC,CASSGASDREQFF
TRBD1,.,TRBV19,TRBJ1-5,TGTGCCAGTAGTTCCTGGACAGGGGTTAGCAATCAGCCCCAGCATTTT,CASSSWTGVSNQPQHF
TRBD2,.,TRBV6-5,TRBJ2-2,TGTGCCAGCAGTCACGTCGCGGGAGCCGTCGGGGAGCTGTTTTTT,CASSHVAGAVGELFF
.,.,TRBV10-3,TRBJ2-1,TGTGCCATCAGCCAAACAGTTTCCCAGTTCTTC,CAISQTVSQFF
.,.,TRBV9,TRBJ2-7,TGTGCCAGCAGCGTAGACCTAGGGGACTACGAGCAGTACTTC,CASSVDLGDYEQYF
.,once,TRBV5-4,TRBJ1-5,TGTGCCAGCAGCTTGGTGAGGCCCCCGGGGGGCAATCAGCCCCAGCATTTT,CASSLVRPPGGNQPQHF
TRBD2,.,TRBV7-8,TRBJ2-7,TGTGCCAGCAGCTTAGCCGAGACTAGCGGGAGGCCGAAGTACGAGCAGTACTTC,CASSLAETSGRPKYEQYF
.,.,TRBV7-6,TRBJ1-5,TGTGCCAGCAGCTTAGCGGGCCAGCCCAATCAGCCCCAGCATTTT,CASSLAGQPNQPQHF
.,once,TRBV20-1,TRBJ2-5,TGCAGTGCCCTGGGACAAGAGACCCAGTACTTC,CSALGQETQYF
.,.,TRBV18,TRBJ1-2,TGTGCCAGCTCCCCGACAGACAACTATGGCTACACCTTC,CASSPTDNYGYTF
TRBD2,.,TRBV6-5,TRBJ2-1,TGTGCCAGCAGATCTAGCGGGAGCTCCTACAATGAGCAGTTCTTC,CASRSSGSSYNEQFF
.,.,TRBV2,TRBJ2-7,TGTGCCAGCACCTCCCCCGGGAGAGGGTCCTACGAGCAGTACTTC,CASTSPGRGSYEQYF
.,.,TRBV18,TRBJ2-7,TGTGCCAGCTCACCGCGAGACGAGCAGTACTTC,CASSPRDEQYF
TRBD2,.,TRBV7-9,TRBJ2-1,TGTGCCAGCAGCACACCTAGCGGGAGTTCCTACAATGAGCAGTTCTTC,CASSTPSGSSYNEQFF
.,.,TRBV6-6,TRBJ1-5,TGTGCCAGCAGAAAAGATATGGGCAATCAGCCCCAGCATTTT,CASRKDMGNQPQHF